A selection of T cell receptor beta chains follows, all from one sample in a study of cytomegalovirus exposure and HLA in healthy donors. TCRdb's table, derived via immunoSEQ multiplex PCR, lists solely in-frame clones and lacks some. Of about 280,000 clones listed, roughly 90% are singletons. The sequencing sample was made of PBMCs. The receptors were gathered from a young woman in good health and CMV-seronegative. Both conserved end residues are part of each CDR3. The D gene is left open where the match is weak. Size is stated for part of the rows, as once, few or many counts, or as a class when the clone is expanded.

cdr3_aa: CASSDRDPYEQYF
cdr3_nt: TGTGCCAGCAGCGACAGGGACCCCTACGAGCAGTACTTC
clone_size: .
v_call: TRBV28
j_call: TRBJ2-7
d_call: TRBD1

cdr3_aa: CASRATGAPNQPQHF
cdr3_nt: TGTGCCAGCAGAGCCACAGGGGCCCCCAATCAGCCCCAGCATTTT
clone_size: .
v_call: TRBV28
j_call: TRBJ1-5
d_call: TRBD1

cdr3_aa: CASSFRGTEAFF
cdr3_nt: TGTGCCAGCAGTTTTCGAGGGACTGAAGCTTTCTTT
clone_size: .
v_call: TRBV27
j_call: TRBJ1-1
d_call: .

cdr3_aa: CASHRNTEAFF
cdr3_nt: TGTGCCAGTCACAGAAACACTGAAGCTTTCTTT
clone_size: .
v_call: TRBV28
j_call: TRBJ1-1
d_call: .

cdr3_aa: CASSLSPHRSNEKLFF
cdr3_nt: TGTGCCAGCAGTTTATCTCCACACAGATCTAATGAAAAACTGTTTTTT
clone_size: .
v_call: TRBV27
j_call: TRBJ1-4
d_call: .

cdr3_aa: CASSLKQIYEQYF
cdr3_nt: TGTGCCAGCAGCTTAAAACAGATCTACGAGCAGTACTTC
clone_size: .
v_call: TRBV7-2
j_call: TRBJ2-7
d_call: .

cdr3_aa: CASSSPLSGSQGYNEQFF
cdr3_nt: TGTGCCAGCAGTTCTCCATTAAGCGGAAGCCAAGGCTACAATGAGCAGTTCTTC
clone_size: .
v_call: TRBV28
j_call: TRBJ2-1
d_call: .

cdr3_aa: CASSDLEAFF
cdr3_nt: TGTGCCAGCAGTGATCTCGAAGCTTTCTTT
clone_size: .
v_call: TRBV25-1
j_call: TRBJ1-1
d_call: .

cdr3_aa: CASSQGISSYEQYF
cdr3_nt: TGCGCCAGCAGCCAAGGTATCTCCAGCTACGAGCAGTACTTC
clone_size: .
v_call: TRBV4-1
j_call: TRBJ2-7
d_call: .

cdr3_aa: CAISESWTSGSYEQYF
cdr3_nt: TGTGCCATCAGTGAGTCGTGGACTAGCGGCTCTTACGAGCAGTACTTC
clone_size: .
v_call: TRBV10-3
j_call: TRBJ2-7
d_call: TRBD2

cdr3_aa: CASSDRGRRDYGYTF
cdr3_nt: TGTGCCAGCAGTGACAGGGGGCGCCGTGACTATGGCTACACCTTC
clone_size: .
v_call: TRBV28
j_call: TRBJ1-2
d_call: TRBD1

cdr3_aa: CASSFYYIGTLNYGYTF
cdr3_nt: TGTGCCAGCAGCTTCTATTACATAGGGACTCTAAACTATGGCTACACCTTC
clone_size: .
v_call: TRBV7-9
j_call: TRBJ1-2
d_call: .

cdr3_aa: CAISESVLADNEQFF
cdr3_nt: TGTGCCATCAGTGAGTCGGTCCTAGCGGACAATGAGCAGTTCTTC
clone_size: .
v_call: TRBV10-3
j_call: TRBJ2-1
d_call: TRBD2

cdr3_aa: CSASLSIGYTF
cdr3_nt: TGCAGTGCTAGTCTCAGTATCGGCTACACCTTC
clone_size: .
v_call: TRBV20-1
j_call: TRBJ1-2
d_call: .

cdr3_aa: CASSSSGQGTNTGELFF
cdr3_nt: TGTGCCAGCAGTTCATCCGGACAGGGGACCAACACCGGGGAGCTGTTTTTT
clone_size: .
v_call: TRBV27
j_call: TRBJ2-2
d_call: TRBD1

cdr3_aa: CASSPWRGSSYNEQFF
cdr3_nt: TGTGCCAGCAGCCCATGGCGGGGAAGCTCCTACAATGAGCAGTTCTTC
clone_size: .
v_call: TRBV27
j_call: TRBJ2-1
d_call: .

cdr3_aa: CASSASRRDTEAFF
cdr3_nt: TGTGCCAGCAGCGCCTCCCGTCGGGACACTGAAGCTTTCTTT
clone_size: .
v_call: TRBV9
j_call: TRBJ1-1
d_call: .

cdr3_aa: CASTDTGGGYEKLFF
cdr3_nt: TGTGCCAGCACCGATACAGGGGGCGGATATGAAAAACTGTTTTTT
clone_size: .
v_call: TRBV6-5
j_call: TRBJ1-4
d_call: TRBD1

cdr3_aa: CASSYITGLVSNQPQHF
cdr3_nt: TGTGCCAGCAGTTATATAACAGGGCTAGTCAGCAATCAGCCCCAGCATTTT
clone_size: .
v_call: TRBV28
j_call: TRBJ1-5
d_call: .

cdr3_aa: CASSLRGYEQYF
cdr3_nt: TGTGCCAGCAGTTTAAGGGGGTACGAGCAGTACTTC
clone_size: .
v_call: TRBV27
j_call: TRBJ2-7
d_call: .

cdr3_aa: CASSPSGDQPQHF
cdr3_nt: TGTGCCAGCAGCCCCTCGGGGGATCAGCCCCAGCATTTT
clone_size: .
v_call: TRBV9
j_call: TRBJ1-5
d_call: .

cdr3_aa: CASSRGDYYTYEQYF
cdr3_nt: TGTGCCAGCAGCCGGGGGGACTACTACACCTACGAGCAGTACTTC
clone_size: .
v_call: TRBV27
j_call: TRBJ2-7
d_call: TRBD2

cdr3_aa: CASSEGSRASGNTIYF
cdr3_nt: TGTGCCAGCAGTGAAGGCAGCAGGGCCTCTGGAAACACCATATATTTT
clone_size: .
v_call: TRBV6-1
j_call: TRBJ1-3
d_call: .

cdr3_aa: CASSLAPGQGPYEQYF
cdr3_nt: TGCGCCAGCAGCTTGGCACCGGGACAGGGACCCTACGAGCAGTACTTC
clone_size: .
v_call: TRBV5-1
j_call: TRBJ2-7
d_call: TRBD1

cdr3_aa: CASSWGQGGSGELFF
cdr3_nt: TGTGCCAGCAGTTGGGGACAGGGAGGTTCCGGGGAGCTGTTTTTT
clone_size: .
v_call: TRBV27
j_call: TRBJ2-2
d_call: TRBD1

cdr3_aa: CASSQFLAGVYNEQFF
cdr3_nt: TGTGCCAGCAGCCAATTCCTAGCGGGAGTCTACAATGAGCAGTTCTTC
clone_size: .
v_call: TRBV16
j_call: TRBJ2-1
d_call: TRBD2

cdr3_aa: CASSPTGATDTQYF
cdr3_nt: TGTGCCAGTAGTCCGACAGGGGCCACAGATACGCAGTATTTT
clone_size: .
v_call: TRBV19
j_call: TRBJ2-3
d_call: TRBD1

cdr3_aa: CASSVGGESAEPQHF
cdr3_nt: TGTGCCAGCAGCGTAGGGGGGGAGAGTGCCGAGCCCCAGCATTTT
clone_size: .
v_call: TRBV9
j_call: TRBJ1-5
d_call: .

cdr3_aa: CASSYSGGTNEKLFF
cdr3_nt: TGTGCCAGCAGTTACTCCGGGGGGACTAATGAAAAACTGTTTTTT
clone_size: .
v_call: TRBV6-5
j_call: TRBJ1-4
d_call: .

cdr3_aa: CASSLYMNTEAFF
cdr3_nt: TGCGCCAGCAGCCTTTACATGAACACTGAAGCTTTCTTT
clone_size: .
v_call: TRBV5-1
j_call: TRBJ1-1
d_call: .

cdr3_aa: CASSRWTGEDEQYF
cdr3_nt: TGTGCCAGCAGTAGATGGACAGGGGAAGACGAGCAGTACTTC
clone_size: .
v_call: TRBV6-1
j_call: TRBJ2-7
d_call: TRBD1

cdr3_aa: CASSNRTSGYKETQYF
cdr3_nt: TGTGCCAGTAGTAACAGGACTAGCGGATATAAAGAGACCCAGTACTTC
clone_size: .
v_call: TRBV19
j_call: TRBJ2-5
d_call: TRBD2

cdr3_aa: CASSVIRTGGPGKTQYF
cdr3_nt: TGTGCCAGCAGTGTAATTAGGACGGGAGGGCCAGGGAAGACCCAGTACTTC
clone_size: .
v_call: TRBV6-4
j_call: TRBJ2-5
d_call: TRBD2

cdr3_aa: CASSPHEKPTDTQYF
cdr3_nt: TGCGCCAGCAGCCCGCACGAGAAACCCACAGATACGCAGTATTTT
clone_size: .
v_call: TRBV4-1
j_call: TRBJ2-3
d_call: .

cdr3_aa: CSAGTSKTQYF
cdr3_nt: TGCAGTGCCGGGACTAGCAAGACCCAGTACTTC
clone_size: .
v_call: TRBV20-1
j_call: TRBJ2-5
d_call: TRBD2

cdr3_aa: CASSVDEGVETQYF
cdr3_nt: TGTGCCAGCAGCGTAGATGAGGGTGTGGAGACCCAGTACTTC
clone_size: .
v_call: TRBV9
j_call: TRBJ2-5
d_call: .

cdr3_aa: CASSMGQGRSYTF
cdr3_nt: TGTGCCAGTAGTATGGGACAGGGAAGGTCCTACACCTTC
clone_size: .
v_call: TRBV19
j_call: TRBJ1-2
d_call: TRBD1

cdr3_aa: CSVARSGFREAFF
cdr3_nt: TGCAGCGTTGCCCGATCGGGGTTCCGGGAAGCTTTCTTT
clone_size: .
v_call: TRBV29-1
j_call: TRBJ1-1
d_call: .

cdr3_aa: CASSSLGGSQSEQYF
cdr3_nt: TGTGCCAGCAGCTCCCTGGGCGGGAGTCAGAGCGAGCAGTACTTC
clone_size: once
v_call: TRBV5-4
j_call: TRBJ2-7
d_call: TRBD2

cdr3_aa: CASSRGTIGTSKLTGELFF
cdr3_nt: TGTGCCAGCAGTAGGGGAACTATAGGGACTAGCAAGTTAACCGGGGAGCTGTTTTTT
clone_size: .
v_call: TRBV28
j_call: TRBJ2-2
d_call: TRBD2

cdr3_aa: CASSLQGAPYGYTF
cdr3_nt: TGTGCCAGCAGTTTACAGGGGGCGCCTTATGGCTACACCTTC
clone_size: .
v_call: TRBV28
j_call: TRBJ1-2
d_call: TRBD1

cdr3_aa: CASSPWGQGAGDEQFF
cdr3_nt: TGTGCCAGCAGCCCTTGGGGTCAGGGGGCTGGGGATGAGCAGTTCTTC
clone_size: .
v_call: TRBV5-5
j_call: TRBJ2-1
d_call: TRBD1

cdr3_aa: CASSVLAGENTGELFF
cdr3_nt: TGTGCCAGCAGCGTATTAGCGGGAGAGAACACCGGGGAGCTGTTTTTT
clone_size: .
v_call: TRBV9
j_call: TRBJ2-2
d_call: TRBD2

cdr3_aa: CASSVQGFYTF
cdr3_nt: TGTGCCAGCAGCGTACAGGGCTTTTACACCTTC
clone_size: once
v_call: TRBV9
j_call: TRBJ1-2
d_call: .

cdr3_aa: CASSFRGNEQFF
cdr3_nt: TGCGCCAGCAGCTTCAGGGGTAATGAGCAGTTCTTC
clone_size: .
v_call: TRBV5-1
j_call: TRBJ2-1
d_call: .